This T cell receptor (beta chain) emerged from a study of blood T cell repertoires in COVID-19. About the research overall: Acute-phase and convalescent COVID-19 samples originated in the United States, Italy and Spain. Sources were T cells, B-cell-depleted T cells, or PBMCs; the material itself was cDNA or gDNA.

Trimming cost V 9 bases and J 5 bases; bases outside gene matches: 9. The CDR3 extends over 14 amino acids. The V gene's germline CDR1 is LNHDA and CDR2 SQIVND (reference sequence). In the authors' methods: The assay estimated nucleated cells by amplifying reference gene primers. Generated by immunoSEQ multiplex PCR, the TCRdb table keeps only in-frame clones and is missing some. The V and J calls and the clone size are those of that table, but D and trimming were determined from the DNA. The profile shows 250,000 to 300,000 clones, about nine tenths of them singletons. This TCR came from a woman between 50 and 59 years old who had recovered from COVID-19. The sample comprised peripheral blood. The chain couples TRBV19 to TRBJ2-1; 8 bases match TRBD2. This CDR3 is CASRGLAENNEQFF. DNA for the CDR3: TGTGCCAGCCGTGGACTAGCAGAAAACAATGAGCAGTTCTTC. Combining the CDR3 with reference TRBV19 and TRBJ2-1 gives the whole variable domain DGGITQSPKYLFRKEGQNVTLSCEQNLNHDAMYWYRQDPGQGLRLIYYSQIVNDFQKGDIAEGYSVSREKKESFPLTVTSAQKNPTAFYLCASRGLAENNEQFFGPGTRLTVL.